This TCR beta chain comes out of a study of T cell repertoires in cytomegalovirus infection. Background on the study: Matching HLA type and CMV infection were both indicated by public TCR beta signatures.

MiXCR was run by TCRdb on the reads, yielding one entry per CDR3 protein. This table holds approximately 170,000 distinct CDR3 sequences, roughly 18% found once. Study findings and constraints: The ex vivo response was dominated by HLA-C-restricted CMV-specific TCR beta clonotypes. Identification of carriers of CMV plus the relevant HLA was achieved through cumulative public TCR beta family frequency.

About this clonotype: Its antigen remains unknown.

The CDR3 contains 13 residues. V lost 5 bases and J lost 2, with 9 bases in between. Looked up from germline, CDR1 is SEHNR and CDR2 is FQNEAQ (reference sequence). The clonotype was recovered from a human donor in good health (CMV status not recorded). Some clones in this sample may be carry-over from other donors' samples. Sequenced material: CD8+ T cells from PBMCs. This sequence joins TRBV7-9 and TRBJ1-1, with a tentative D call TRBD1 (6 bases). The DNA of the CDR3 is TGTGCCAGCAGCGTACAGGGAAACACTGAAGCTTTCTTT. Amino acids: CASSVQGNTEAFF.